These T cell receptor beta chains were read from a single sample in a study of human T cells and chemical hapten exposure. TCRdb analysed the RACE reads with MiXCR anew, one entry per CDR3 protein. Here the sample spans some 380,000 distinct CDR3 sequences, more than 4.5% being singletons. The sample in question was whole blood, obtained in connection with sensitization to the hapten diphenylcyclopropenone (DPC). Receptor source: a woman aged 50 to 60 with alopecia areata. Some clones in this sample may be carry-over from other donors' samples. CDR3s include the opening cysteine and the closing phenylalanine or tryptophan. The D gene is left open where the match is weak. A row's size may be missing; if present it is once, few, many or a size class.

j_call cdr3_length v_call clone_size d_call cdr3_nt cdr3_aa
TRBJ2-7 16 TRBV4-1 . . TGCGCCAGCAGCCCCCTAGAGGGGGGGGGCAGGTACGAGCAGTACTTC CASSPLEGGGRYEQYF
TRBJ2-1 22 TRBV9 many TRBD1 TGTGCCAGCAGCGTAGGGAGTACAAGGGACAGGGAAAGTTACAGCTCCTACAATGAGCAGTTCTTC CASSVGSTRDRESYSSYNEQFF
TRBJ1-6 18 TRBV6-6 few TRBD1 TGTGCCAGCAGTCTTTTTTGGACAGGCAGCTCCTATAATTCACCCCTCCACTTT CASSLFWTGSSYNSPLHF
TRBJ1-2 14 TRBV27 few . TGTGCCAGCAGCTACAGCCCGGATTTCTATGGCTACACCTTC CASSYSPDFYGYTF
TRBJ2-7 15 TRBV5-1 . TRBD2 TGCGCCAGCAGCGGGACTAGCGGGGCCTCCTACGAGCAGTACTTC CASSGTSGASYEQYF
TRBJ1-6 15 TRBV11-2 many TRBD1 TGTGCCAGCAGCTCCACCGGGACAGGGTATTCACCCCTCCACTTT CASSSTGTGYSPLHF
TRBJ2-3 14 TRBV12-3/TRBV12-4 many . TGTGCCAGCAGTTTTAGCACAGGCACAGATACGCAGTATTTT CASSFSTGTDTQYF
TRBJ1-1 11 TRBV29-1 many . TGCAGCTGCGGGTGGAACACTGAAGCTTTCTTT CSCGWNTEAFF
TRBJ2-7 15 TRBV6-2/TRBV6-3 . . TGTGCCAGCAGTTACCGCGGGGACCCCTCCTACGAGCAGTACTTC CASSYRGDPSYEQYF
TRBJ1-5 14 TRBV27 few TRBD1 TGTGCCAGCAGTCCTGGGACAGGTCAATTGCCCCAGCATTTT CASSPGTGQLPQHF
TRBJ2-3 16 TRBV5-6 . TRBD2 TGTGCCAGCAGCGGACTAGATGTAGGGGGCACAGATACGCAGTATTTT CASSGLDVGGTDTQYF
TRBJ1-2 15 TRBV5-5 many . TGTGCCAGCAGCTTGGAGTGGGGTTCAGGGTATGGCTACACCTTC CASSLEWGSGYGYTF
TRBJ2-1 16 TRBV10-3 . . TGTGCCATCAGTGAGTCGAAGTATTCCGAAGACAATGAGCAGTTCTTC CAISESKYSEDNEQFF
TRBJ1-1 19 TRBV7-2 . . TGTGCCAGCAGCTTATACCCACCCCTATTGGGAACAAGAAGCCCTGAAGCTTTCTTT CASSLYPPLLGTRSPEAFF
TRBJ2-3 15 TRBV11-2 . . TGTGCCAGCAGCTTGGGTCGGACGTTCACAGATACGCAGTATTTT CASSLGRTFTDTQYF
TRBJ2-3 15 TRBV5-1 . . TGCGCCAGCAGCCCGTCTGACCCTAGCACAGATACGCAGTATTTT CASSPSDPSTDTQYF
TRBJ2-7 13 TRBV9 few TRBD2 TGTGCCACCTCACTAGCGGGGGGCTACGAGCAGTACTTC CATSLAGGYEQYF
TRBJ2-1 11 TRBV6-2/TRBV6-3 many . TGTGCCAGCAGTTACGCGGTCTCCCAGTTCTTC CASSYAVSQFF
TRBJ1-1 17 TRBV9 many TRBD1 TGTGCCAGCAGCGTAGGGGACAGGCCCCTGACGAACACTGAAGCTTTCTTT CASSVGDRPLTNTEAFF
TRBJ2-1 15 TRBV7-6 . TRBD2 TGTGCCAGCAGTCCCACTATGGCGGGAGTAAGTGAGCAGTTCTTC CASSPTMAGVSEQFF
TRBJ1-2 15 TRBV5-4 . . TGTGCCAGCAGCTTGTCGGGGAGGTCTTCATATGGCTACACCTTC CASSLSGRSSYGYTF
TRBJ2-5 15 TRBV14 . . TGTGCCAGCAGCCTCAAGACGCCCCTCCAAGAGACCCAGTACTTC CASSLKTPLQETQYF
TRBJ1-5 15 TRBV28 many . TGTGCCAGCAGTTCCCCGAAGGAGGGAGGTCAGCCCCAGCATTTT CASSSPKEGGQPQHF
TRBJ2-3 17 TRBV7-9 many TRBD2 TGTGCCAGCAGCTTAGGCCAGCGGGACCTTTACCCAGATACGCAGTATTTT CASSLGQRDLYPDTQYF
TRBJ1-1 16 TRBV7-9 . . TGTGCCAGCAGCTACCCTCTAGACAGGATGAACACTGAAGCTTTCTTT CASSYPLDRMNTEAFF
TRBJ1-5 14 TRBV20-1 many TRBD1 TGCAGTGCCAGGACAGGCTTAAGCAATCAGCCCCAGCATTTT CSARTGLSNQPQHF
TRBJ2-2 15 TRBV9 few . TGTGCCAGCAGCTCCCCGGACAATCACCCCGGGGAGCTGTTTTTT CASSSPDNHPGELFF
TRBJ1-3 14 TRBV12-3/TRBV12-4 many . TGTGCCAGCAGTCCCGCGGGGACTGGAAACACCATATATTTT CASSPAGTGNTIYF
TRBJ2-2 17 TRBV5-1 few . TGCGCCAGCAGCTTAAGGTCCGGACGGGAGAACACCGGGGAGCTGTTTTTT CASSLRSGRENTGELFF
TRBJ1-1 13 TRBV12-3/TRBV12-4 many . TGTGCCAGCAGTACTTTTATGAACACTGAAGCTTTCTTT CASSTFMNTEAFF
TRBJ2-7 14 TRBV7-2 many TRBD2 TGTGCCAGCACCGGGACTAGCGGCCCCTACGAGCAGTACTTC CASTGTSGPYEQYF
TRBJ1-4 12 TRBV20-1 . . TGCAGTGCTAGCAAGCCGAATGAAAAACTGTTTTTT CSASKPNEKLFF
TRBJ1-2 12 TRBV29-1 few . TGCAGCGTCGTGGGACGGCCATATGGCTACACCTTC CSVVGRPYGYTF
TRBJ1-2 12 TRBV20-1 many . TGCAGTGCTAGAGCAGAAGGGAAAGGCTACACCTTC CSARAEGKGYTF
TRBJ1-2 13 TRBV6-1 many TRBD1 TGTGCCAGCACCCTGACAGGGGCGGATGGCTACACCTTC CASTLTGADGYTF
TRBJ1-1 10 TRBV20-1 many . TGCAGTGCCACCCCATCTGAAGCTTTCTTT CSATPSEAFF
TRBJ1-3 13 TRBV20-1 many . TGCAGTGCCGGGACGGCGGCTGGAAACACCATATATTTT CSAGTAAGNTIYF
TRBJ2-5 16 TRBV20-1 many TRBD1 TGCAGTGCTAGGCTCCCGGGACAGGGGGCGAGAGAGACCCAGTACTTC CSARLPGQGARETQYF
TRBJ2-1 16 TRBV4-2 many TRBD2 TGTGCCAGCAGCCAGGAGGGCGGGGGGGTATACAATGAGCAGTTCTTC CASSQEGGGVYNEQFF
TRBJ1-1 14 TRBV6-2/TRBV6-3 many TRBD1 TGTGCCAGCAAGTACAGGGGCCCGTCAGGTGAAGCTTTCTTT CASKYRGPSGEAFF
TRBJ1-4 14 TRBV2 few . TGTGCCAGCAGGAGACGGCCCGATGGTGAAAAACTGTTTTTT CASRRRPDGEKLFF
TRBJ2-7 13 TRBV10-3 . TRBD2 TGTGCCATCATGACTAGCTTCTCCTACGAGCAGTACTTC CAIMTSFSYEQYF
TRBJ2-3 17 TRBV27 . TRBD1 TGTGCCAGCAGTCCCATTTGGACAGGGTTTAAAACAGATACGCAGTATTTT CASSPIWTGFKTDTQYF
TRBJ2-2 14 TRBV3-1 . . TGTGCCAGCAGCCCTCTGACTAGGACCGGGGAGCTGTTTTTT CASSPLTRTGELFF
TRBJ1-1 16 TRBV12-3/TRBV12-4 many TRBD1 TGTGCCAGCAGTTCTCCGACAGGGACCGGCAACACTGAAGCTTTCTTT CASSSPTGTGNTEAFF
TRBJ2-5 16 TRBV6-5 many . TGTGCCAGCAGTTACGGCGGGACGTCTAAGGGGGAGACCCAGTACTTC CASSYGGTSKGETQYF
TRBJ2-7 13 TRBV5-1 . . TGCGCCAGCAGCTTGGAAGGGATCTACGAGCAGTACTTC CASSLEGIYEQYF
TRBJ1-1 14 TRBV3-1 many . TGTGCCAGCAGCCAACAACAGGGGAACACTGAAGCTTTCTTT CASSQQQGNTEAFF
TRBJ2-7 15 TRBV7-9 many TRBD1 TGTGCCAGCAGCCACACAGGGGGCCTCTCCTACGAGCAGTACTTC CASSHTGGLSYEQYF
TRBJ2-1 13 TRBV20-1 many . TGCAGTGCTGGGGGGCCCGGGGGCAATGAGCAGTTCTTC CSAGGPGGNEQFF